A selection of T cell receptor beta chains follows, all from one sample in a study of shared clonotypes between healthy human individuals. Profiling relied on immunoSEQ multiplex PCR, and the TCRdb table lists in-frame clones only, not all of them. The data contain some 900,000 clones, roughly 72% of them seen just once; the ten biggest clones take up roughly 1.5%. Source material: memory CD4+ T cells sorted from blood. These TCRs come from a man younger than 35 in good health. The CDR3 runs from the conserved cysteine through the conserved F or W. A D gene is named only where the DNA matches it firmly. Size is omitted from some rows. Given values are once, few, many or a class for expanded clones.

NA,TRBV6-5,TRBJ2-7,TRBD2,CASTSGTSGRYEQYF,TGTGCCAGCACCTCCGGGACTAGCGGACGATACGAGCAGTACTTC
NA,TRBV6-6,TRBJ1-2,NA,CASTLFLTEKYGYTF,TGTGCCAGCACCTTGTTTCTGACAGAGAAGTATGGCTACACCTTC
once,TRBV28,TRBJ2-5,NA,CASSSLGTPQETQYF,TGTGCCAGCAGCTCCCTAGGGACACCCCAAGAGACCCAGTACTTC
NA,TRBV11-1,TRBJ1-1,NA,CASSLRGNTEAFF,TGTGCCAGCAGCCTGAGGGGGAACACTGAAGCTTTCTTT
NA,TRBV7-2,TRBJ2-3,NA,CASSSRLGGGDTQYF,TGTGCCAGCAGCTCCCGACTGGGTGGGGGAGATACGCAGTATTTT
NA,TRBV30,TRBJ1-4,NA,CAWSTGPNEKLFF,TGTGCCTGGAGTACAGGGCCGAATGAAAAACTGTTTTTT
NA,TRBV15,TRBJ2-5,TRBD1,CATSRETGSTETQYF,TGTGCCACCAGCAGAGAGACAGGGTCTACAGAGACCCAGTACTTC
NA,TRBV2,TRBJ2-7,NA,CASGLGYRAGEQYF,TGTGCCAGTGGCCTGGGGTACAGGGCTGGCGAGCAGTACTTC
many,TRBV18,TRBJ2-1,NA,CASSPSSPSYNEQFF,TGTGCCAGCTCACCAAGTTCCCCATCCTACAATGAGCAGTTCTTC
NA,TRBV28,TRBJ2-1,NA,CASSSPGRLNEQFF,TGTGCCAGCAGTTCGCCGGGACGACTCAATGAGCAGTTCTTC
many,TRBV20-1,TRBJ2-1,NA,CSARGVDEQFF,TGCAGTGCTAGAGGGGTAGATGAGCAGTTCTTC
NA,TRBV11-2,TRBJ2-7,TRBD2,CASTLSSGGRYEQYF,TGTGCCAGCACCCTCTCTTCGGGGGGGCGATACGAGCAGTACTTC
many,TRBV19,TRBJ2-7,NA,CASSRVPPYEQYF,TGTGCCAGTAGTAGGGTCCCCCCCTACGAGCAGTACTTC
NA,TRBV30,TRBJ2-7,NA,CAPAGPLSSYEQYF,TGTGCACCGGCAGGGCCTTTGAGCTCCTACGAGCAGTACTTC
few,TRBV5-4,TRBJ1-2,NA,CASSQDSNYGYTF,TGTGCCAGCAGCCAGGACAGTAACTATGGCTACACCTTC
NA,TRBV10-3,TRBJ2-2,TRBD1,CAIGEGQGDTGELFF,TGTGCCATCGGGGAGGGACAGGGAGACACCGGGGAGCTGTTTTTT
once,TRBV16,TRBJ2-7,TRBD1,CASSQSQGPGEQYF,TGTGCCAGCAGCCAATCACAGGGGCCGGGCGAGCAGTACTTC
NA,TRBV7-2,TRBJ2-2,TRBD2,CASSSLAGVGTGELFF,TGTGCCAGCAGCTCACTAGCGGGAGTCGGCACCGGGGAGCTGTTTTTT
NA,TRBV4-1,TRBJ2-5,NA,CASSQVQGSETQYF,TGCGCCAGCAGCCAAGTCCAGGGAAGTGAGACCCAGTACTTC
NA,TRBV30,TRBJ1-2,NA,CAWSVTGPLGGYTF,TGTGCCTGGAGTGTAACAGGCCCCCTCGGTGGCTACACCTTC
few,TRBV5-1,TRBJ2-7,TRBD1,CASSWGQGSNEQYF,TGCGCCAGCAGCTGGGGACAGGGATCGAACGAGCAGTACTTC